The clone carrying this T cell receptor (beta chain) has more than one count but fewer than ten. The CDR3 contains 16 residues. V gave up 5 bases and J gave up 2 bases; unmatched junction bases: 5. Looked up from germline, CDR1 is SEHNR and CDR2 is FQNEAQ (reference sequence). Combining a sample-barcoded 5' primer with a J-beta primer mix, a second PCR ran for roughly 6 to 11 cycles. TCRdb reprocessed the 5' RACE reads via MiXCR and lists one record per CDR3 protein. Among about 1.5 million distinct CDR3 sequences listed, approximately 39% were seen once. This specimen belongs to a study of blood T cells in healthy people across ages.

What was sequenced was blood. The rearrangement uses TRBV7-9 and TRBJ2-1; 11 bases are a match to TRBD2. The sequence derives from a woman between 18 and 29 years old in good health. CDR3 sequence reads: CASSHRLAGPYNEQFF. CDR3 in DNA: TGTGCCAGCAGCCACAGACTAGCGGGGCCCTACAATGAGCAGTTCTTC.